This TCR beta chain is drawn from a study of blood T cell repertoires in COVID-19. About the research overall: Samples of COVID-19 (acute and convalescent) were obtained from the United States, Italy and Spain. T cells, B-cell-depleted T cells, or PBMCs provided the cDNA or gDNA that served as material.

Per the authors' pipeline: Reference gene primer amplification gave nucleated cell count estimates. Data came from immunoSEQ multiplex PCR; TCRdb stores just in-frame clones and leaves some out. V and J calls plus clone size are reproduced from that table; the DNA served to infer D and trimming. The repertoire consists of about 180,000 clones, with approximately 80% occurring once and the leading ten covering approximately 7.1%. The CDR3 spans 16 residues. The germline gives CDR1 SEHNR, CDR2 FQNEAQ (reference sequence). Trimming took 5 bases from V and 3 from J, leaving 17 bases between them. The receptor's source is a human donor in a cohort sampled during active COVID-19. Sequencing was carried out using peripheral blood. The V and J genes are TRBV7-9 and TRBJ2-1; the D gene is possibly TRBD2 (6 bases). The CDR3 DNA follows: TGTGCCAGCAGCCTTCGAGCCGGGACTGTCTACAATGAGCAGTTCTTC. Protein product: CASSLRAGTVYNEQFF. Combining the CDR3 with reference TRBV7-9 and TRBJ2-1 gives the whole variable domain DTGVSQNPRHKITKRGQNVTFRCDPISEHNRLYWYRQTLGQGPEFLTYFQNEAQLEKSRLLSDRFSAERPKGSFSTLEIQRTEQGDSAMYLCASSLRAGTVYNEQFFGPGTRLTVL.